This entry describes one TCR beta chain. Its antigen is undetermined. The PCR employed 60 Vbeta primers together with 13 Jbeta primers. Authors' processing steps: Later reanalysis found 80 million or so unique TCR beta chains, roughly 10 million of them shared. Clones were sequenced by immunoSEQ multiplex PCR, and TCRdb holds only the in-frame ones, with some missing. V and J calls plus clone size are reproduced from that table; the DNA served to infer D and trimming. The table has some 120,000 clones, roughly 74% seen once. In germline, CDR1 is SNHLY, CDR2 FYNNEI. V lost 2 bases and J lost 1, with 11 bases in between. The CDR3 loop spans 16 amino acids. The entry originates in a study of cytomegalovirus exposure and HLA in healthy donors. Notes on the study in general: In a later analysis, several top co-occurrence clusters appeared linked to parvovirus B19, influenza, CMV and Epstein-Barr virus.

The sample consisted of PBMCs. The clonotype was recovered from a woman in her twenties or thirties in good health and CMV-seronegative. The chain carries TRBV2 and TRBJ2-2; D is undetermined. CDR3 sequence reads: CASSELRDKNTGELFF. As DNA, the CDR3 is TGTGCCAGCAGTGAATTACGTGACAAGAACACCGGGGAGCTGTTTTTT.